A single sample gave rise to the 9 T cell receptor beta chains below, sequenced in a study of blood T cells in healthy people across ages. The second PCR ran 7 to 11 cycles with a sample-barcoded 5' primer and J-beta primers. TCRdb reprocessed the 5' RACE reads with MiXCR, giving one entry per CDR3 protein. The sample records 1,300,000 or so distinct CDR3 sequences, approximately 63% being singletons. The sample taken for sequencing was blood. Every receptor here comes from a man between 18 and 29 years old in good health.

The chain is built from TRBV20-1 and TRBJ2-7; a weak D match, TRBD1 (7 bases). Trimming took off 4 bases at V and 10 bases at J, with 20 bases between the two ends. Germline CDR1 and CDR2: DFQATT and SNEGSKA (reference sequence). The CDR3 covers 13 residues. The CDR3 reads CSATTGPGGGQYF. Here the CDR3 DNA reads TGCAGTGCTACCACGGGACCCGGAGGGGGCCAGTACTTC.

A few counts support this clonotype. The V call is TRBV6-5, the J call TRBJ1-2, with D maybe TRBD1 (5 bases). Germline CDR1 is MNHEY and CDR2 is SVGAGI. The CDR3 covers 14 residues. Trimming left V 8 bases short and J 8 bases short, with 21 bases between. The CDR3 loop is CASRRDGLWEGYTF. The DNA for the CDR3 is TGTGCCAGCCGCCGGGACGGACTCTGGGAAGGCTACACCTTC.

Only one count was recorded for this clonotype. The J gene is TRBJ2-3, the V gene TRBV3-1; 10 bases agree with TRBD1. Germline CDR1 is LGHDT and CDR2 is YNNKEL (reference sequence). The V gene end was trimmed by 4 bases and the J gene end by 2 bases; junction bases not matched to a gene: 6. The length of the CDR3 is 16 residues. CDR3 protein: CASSLRTGGVTDTQYF. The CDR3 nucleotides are TGTGCCAGCAGCCTTCGGACAGGGGGTGTCACAGATACGCAGTATTTT.

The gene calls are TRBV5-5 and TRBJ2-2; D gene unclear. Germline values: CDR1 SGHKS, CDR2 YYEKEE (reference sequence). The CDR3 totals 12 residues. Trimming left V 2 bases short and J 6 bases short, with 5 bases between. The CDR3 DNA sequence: TGTGCCAGCAGCTTACCCCCCGGGGAGCTGTTTTTT. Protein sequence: CASSLPPGELFF.

The CDR3 sequence: CASSLEGARETQYF. DNA of the CDR3: TGTGCCAGCAGTTTAGAGGGGGCACGGGAGACCCAGTACTTC. The V call is TRBV28, the J call TRBJ2-7, with 7 bases aligning to TRBD1. The assigned J gene may be wrong: the sequence end matches TRBJ2-5 better. CDR1 is MDHEN, CDR2 SYDVKM, per germline. CDR3 length: 14 amino acids.

This CDR3 is CASSPDRDRRNTEAFF. The CDR3 DNA sequence: TGTGCCAGCAGCCCCGATAGAGACAGGAGGAACACTGAAGCTTTCTTT. V and J are TRBV6-5 and TRBJ1-1; tentatively, D is TRBD1 (6 bases). The CDR3 runs to 16 residues. V was trimmed by 6 bases and J by 1 base, leaving 18 bases between them. The germline V gene has CDR1 MNHEY and CDR2 SVGAGI.

The CDR3 region is CAIRQGQGMNTGELFF. The CDR3 DNA follows: TGTGCCATCAGGCAGGGACAGGGAATGAACACCGGGGAGCTGTTTTTT. The chain uses TRBV10-3 and TRBJ2-2; TRBD1 matches 9 bases. The CDR3 runs to 16 residues. Germline-derived CDR1 and CDR2 are ENHRY and SYGVKD. Trimming removed 6 bases from V and 1 base from J; junction bases left unmatched: 6.

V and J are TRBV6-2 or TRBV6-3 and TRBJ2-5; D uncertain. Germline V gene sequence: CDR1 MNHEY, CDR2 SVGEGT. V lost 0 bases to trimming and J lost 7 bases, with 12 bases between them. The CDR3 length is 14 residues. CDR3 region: CASSYSTSFGTQYF. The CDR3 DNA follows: TGTGCCAGCAGTTACTCGACAAGTTTCGGGACCCAGTACTTC.

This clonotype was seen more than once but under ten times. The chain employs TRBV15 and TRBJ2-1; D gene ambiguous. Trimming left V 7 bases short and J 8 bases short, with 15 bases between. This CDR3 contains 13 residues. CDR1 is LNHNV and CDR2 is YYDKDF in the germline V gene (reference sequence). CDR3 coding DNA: TGTGCCACCACTCGGACCTACCACGATGAGCAGTTCTTC. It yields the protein CATTRTYHDEQFF.